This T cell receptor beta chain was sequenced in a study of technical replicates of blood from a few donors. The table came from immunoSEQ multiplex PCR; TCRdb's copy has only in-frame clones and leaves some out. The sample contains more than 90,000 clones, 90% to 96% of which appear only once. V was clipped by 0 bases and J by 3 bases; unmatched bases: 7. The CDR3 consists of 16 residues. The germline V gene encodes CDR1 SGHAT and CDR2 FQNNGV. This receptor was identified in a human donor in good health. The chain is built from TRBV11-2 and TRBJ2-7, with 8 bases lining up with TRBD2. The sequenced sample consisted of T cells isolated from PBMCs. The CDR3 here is CASSLDYRGGLYEQYF. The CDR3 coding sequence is TGTGCCAGCAGCTTAGATTATCGGGGGGGACTCTACGAGCAGTACTTC.